A selection of T cell receptor beta chains follows, all from one sample in a study of T cell responses to AZD1222 COVID-19 vaccine. Sequencing was performed with immunoSEQ multiplex PCR; in TCRdb, only in-frame clones are kept and a portion is missing. The top ten hold 10% of the sample, which has just under 90,000 clones, about 91% seen once. The sequencing here drew on peripheral blood, taken on day 0 of MenACWY control vaccination. Receptor source: an adult in good health. Each CDR3 is given with its conserved first and last residue. The order of the fields is D gene, J gene, clone size, V gene, CDR3 DNA, CDR3 protein. D genes are given only for firm matches. A clone size is listed for some rows: how often the clone was seen (once, few, many), or a class if it is expanded.

- | TRBJ2-1 | - | TRBV9 | TGTGCCAGCAGCCCCCGACAGGGTTCGGGGGGCACAGAGCAGTTCTTC | CASSPRQGSGGTEQFF
- | TRBJ2-7 | once | TRBV2 | TGTGCCAGCAGTGGAGCCAGTCGGGATGATTACGAGCAGTACTTC | CASSGASRDDYEQYF
- | TRBJ2-7 | - | TRBV2 | TGTGCCAGCAGGAGGGACGGAAACTACGAGCAGTACTTC | CASRRDGNYEQYF
TRBD1 | TRBJ1-2 | - | TRBV27 | TGTGCCAGCAGTTCTCCGGGACAGGGGAGCTATGGCTACACCTTC | CASSSPGQGSYGYTF
- | TRBJ1-6 | medium-sized | TRBV5-1 | TGCGCCAGCAGCAACGGAGAGGGTCGAAATTCACCCCTCCACTTT | CASSNGEGRNSPLHF
- | TRBJ1-1 | - | TRBV19 | TGTGCCAGTAGTACCCGACCGGGAGTCAACATGAACACTGAAGCTTTCTTT | CASSTRPGVNMNTEAFF
- | TRBJ1-3 | - | TRBV11-1 | TGTGCCAGCAGCTTTATCCACGGATCTGGAAACACCATATATTTT | CASSFIHGSGNTIYF
- | TRBJ1-2 | - | TRBV29-1 | TGCAGCGTTGCGACGCCGGAGAACTATGGCTACACCTTC | CSVATPENYGYTF
TRBD1 | TRBJ1-5 | once | TRBV19 | TGTGCCAGTAGTTCTAGGGACAGTAGCAATCAGCCCCAGCATTTT | CASSSRDSSNQPQHF
- | TRBJ1-2 | - | TRBV28 | TGTGCCAGCAGTAGCGGCGGGTCTCCCTCATCGGCAGGCTACACCTTC | CASSSGGSPSSAGYTF
- | TRBJ2-7 | - | TRBV9 | TGTGCCAGCAGCGTAGAGGTCGGGGGAAGCTCCTACGAGCAGTACTTC | CASSVEVGGSSYEQYF
TRBD1 | TRBJ2-2 | - | TRBV3-1/TRBV3-2 | TGTGCCAGCAGCCATACAGGGGTCAAAGGCACCGGGGAGCTGTTTTTT | CASSHTGVKGTGELFF
- | TRBJ1-4 | - | TRBV7-9 | TGTGCCAGCAGCCCGGGGACGGATAATGAAAAACTGTTTTTT | CASSPGTDNEKLFF
- | TRBJ1-3 | - | TRBV12-3/TRBV12-4 | TGTGCCAGCGACGGTGCTGGAAACACCATATATTTT | CASDGAGNTIYF
- | TRBJ1-2 | - | TRBV5-6 | TGTGCCAGCAGCCATGACGTTCGCTACACCTTC | CASSHDVRYTF
- | TRBJ2-1 | - | TRBV28 | TGTGCCAGCACTTATGGAGGGGGGGGCTCCTACAATGAGCAGTTCTTC | CASTYGGGGSYNEQFF
- | TRBJ1-1 | few | TRBV9 | TGTGCCAGCAGCCCTCTCGGACAGACGAACACTGAAGCTTTCTTT | CASSPLGQTNTEAFF
TRBD1 | TRBJ1-2 | - | TRBV9 | TGTGCCAGCAGCGTAGGTCCGAGGGGGCCTGGCTACACCTTC | CASSVGPRGPGYTF
TRBD1 | TRBJ1-6 | - | TRBV30 | TGTGCCTGGACAGGGGGGAATTCACCCCTCCACTTT | CAWTGGNSPLHF
- | TRBJ1-1 | - | TRBV19 | TGTGCCAGTAGTACCCTTCGGACAGCAAACACTGAAGCTTTCTTT | CASSTLRTANTEAFF
- | TRBJ1-6 | - | TRBV6-2/TRBV6-3 | TGTGCCAGCAGTGGTGAACAGGCCAATTCACCCCTCCACTTT | CASSGEQANSPLHF
TRBD1 | TRBJ1-4 | - | TRBV28 | TGTGCCAGCAGTCCGAGACTTACAGGGGACATTAATGAAAAACTGTTTTTT | CASSPRLTGDINEKLFF
- | TRBJ2-2 | - | TRBV7-8 | TGTGCCAGCAGCTTGGGGGATCCCCGAAACACCGGGGAGCTGTTTTTT | CASSLGDPRNTGELFF
TRBD2 | TRBJ2-5 | - | TRBV25-1 | TGTGCCAGCGCGCTAGCGGGGCAAGAGACCCAGTACTTC | CASALAGQETQYF
TRBD2 | TRBJ2-3 | - | TRBV4-3 | TGCGCCAGCAGCCAGGGGGTCGGACTAGCGGGGGCAGATACGCAGTATTTT | CASSQGVGLAGADTQYF
- | TRBJ1-1 | few | TRBV2 | TGTGCCAGCATATTTGAAGCCTATTCTGAAGCTTTCTTT | CASIFEAYSEAFF
- | TRBJ2-7 | - | TRBV2 | TGTGCCTTAAGAGAGGGGAGCGAGCAGTACTTC | CALREGSEQYF
TRBD2 | TRBJ2-2 | few | TRBV19 | TGTGCCAGTAGTAAGGGGACTAGGGGCACCGGGGAGCTGTTTTTT | CASSKGTRGTGELFF
- | TRBJ2-5 | - | TRBV11-1 | TGTGCCAGCAGCTTAGCCGGTACTCAAGAGACCCAGTACTTC | CASSLAGTQETQYF
- | TRBJ2-2 | - | TRBV12-3/TRBV12-4 | TGTGCCAGCAGTCCCCAGGACGGCGGGGAGCTGTTTTTT | CASSPQDGGELFF
- | TRBJ1-1 | - | TRBV12-5 | TGTGCTAGTGGTCTCATACAGGGCGGAGGGACTGAAGCTTTCTTT | CASGLIQGGGTEAFF
- | TRBJ2-7 | - | TRBV5-4 | TGTGCCAGCAGCTTGCAGGGTACCTACGAGCAGTACTTC | CASSLQGTYEQYF
- | TRBJ2-1 | few | TRBV29-1 | TGCAGCGTTGACGCGGGGCTTCACTACAATGAGCAGTTCTTC | CSVDAGLHYNEQFF
- | TRBJ1-4 | - | TRBV5-1 | TGCGCCAGCAGCTTGGGGGCTCAAGAAGGGGAAAAACTGTTTTTT | CASSLGAQEGEKLFF
- | TRBJ2-2 | once | TRBV19 | TGTGCCAGTAGTATAAGGGGGGGCCAGGCCAACGGGGAGCTGTTTTTT | CASSIRGGQANGELFF
- | TRBJ1-2 | - | TRBV4-2 | TGTGCCAGCAGCCAAGATATCGGGGCTAACTATGGCTACACCTTC | CASSQDIGANYGYTF
- | TRBJ2-7 | - | TRBV3-1/TRBV3-2 | TGTGCCAGCAGCCAAGGCGGAGGCCTCTCCTACGAGCAGTACTTC | CASSQGGGLSYEQYF
- | TRBJ2-7 | - | TRBV7-9 | TGTGCCAGCAGCTTAGCAGGGACCTACGAGCAGTACTTC | CASSLAGTYEQYF
- | TRBJ2-7 | - | TRBV5-8 | TGTGCCAGCAGCTTCGGGGGGCGCGACCCCTACGAGCAGTACTTC | CASSFGGRDPYEQYF
TRBD1 | TRBJ1-5 | once | TRBV30 | TGTGCCTGGAGTGTAAACAGGGGAGGTCAGCCCCAGCATTTT | CAWSVNRGGQPQHF